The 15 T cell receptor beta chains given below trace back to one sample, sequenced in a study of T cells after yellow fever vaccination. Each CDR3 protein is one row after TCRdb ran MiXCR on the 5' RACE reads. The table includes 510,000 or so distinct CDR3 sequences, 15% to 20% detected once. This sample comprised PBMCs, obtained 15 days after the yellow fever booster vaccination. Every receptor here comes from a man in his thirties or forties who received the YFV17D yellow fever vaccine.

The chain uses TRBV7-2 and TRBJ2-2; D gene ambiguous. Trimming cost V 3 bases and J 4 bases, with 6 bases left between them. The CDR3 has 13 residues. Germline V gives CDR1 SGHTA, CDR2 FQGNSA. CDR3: CASSFSVTGELFF. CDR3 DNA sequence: TGTGCCAGCAGCTTTTCGGTCACCGGGGAGCTGTTTTTT.

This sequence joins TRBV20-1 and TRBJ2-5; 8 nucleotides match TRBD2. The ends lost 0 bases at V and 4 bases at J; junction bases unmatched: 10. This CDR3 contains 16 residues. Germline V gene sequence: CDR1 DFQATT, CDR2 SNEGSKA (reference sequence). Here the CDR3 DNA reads TGCAGTGCTAGAGATCCGGGGCGGGAGGTTAGAGAGACCCAGTACTTC. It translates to CSARDPGREVRETQYF.

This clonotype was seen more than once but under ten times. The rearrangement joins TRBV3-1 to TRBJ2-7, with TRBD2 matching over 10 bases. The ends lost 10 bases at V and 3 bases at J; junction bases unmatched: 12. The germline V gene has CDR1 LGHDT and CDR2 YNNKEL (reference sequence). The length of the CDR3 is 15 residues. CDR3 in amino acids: CATRKRASGSYEQYF. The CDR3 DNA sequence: TGTGCCACCCGTAAAAGGGCTAGCGGGAGCTACGAGCAGTACTTC.

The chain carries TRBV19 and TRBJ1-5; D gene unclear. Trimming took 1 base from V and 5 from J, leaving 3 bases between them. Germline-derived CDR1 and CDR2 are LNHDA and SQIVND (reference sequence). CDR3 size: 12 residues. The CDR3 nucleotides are TGTGCCAGTAGTATAGGTTATCAGCCCCAGCATTTT. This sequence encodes CASSIGYQPQHF.

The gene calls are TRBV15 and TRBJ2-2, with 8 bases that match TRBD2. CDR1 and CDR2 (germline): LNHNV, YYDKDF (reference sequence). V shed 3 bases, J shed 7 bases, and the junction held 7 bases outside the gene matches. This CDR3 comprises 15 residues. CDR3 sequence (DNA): TGTGCCACCAGCAGGCCGGGGGGGTCGTACGGGGAGCTGTTTTTT. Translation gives CATSRPGGSYGELFF.

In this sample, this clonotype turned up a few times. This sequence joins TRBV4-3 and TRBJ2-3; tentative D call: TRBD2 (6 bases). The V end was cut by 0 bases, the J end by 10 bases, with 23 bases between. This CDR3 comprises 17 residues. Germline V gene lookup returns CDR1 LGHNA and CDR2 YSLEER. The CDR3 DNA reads TGCGCCAGCAGCCAAGAAAAGAGACTAGACCTACACGACGCGCAGTATTTT. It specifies CASSQEKRLDLHDAQYF.

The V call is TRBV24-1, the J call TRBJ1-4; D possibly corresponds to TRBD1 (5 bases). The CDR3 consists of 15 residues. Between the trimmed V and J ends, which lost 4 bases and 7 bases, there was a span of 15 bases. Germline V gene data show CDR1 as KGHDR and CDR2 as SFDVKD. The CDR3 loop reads CATSESTVIGEKLFF. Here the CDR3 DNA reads TGTGCCACCAGTGAATCGACAGTAATAGGTGAAAAACTGTTTTTT.

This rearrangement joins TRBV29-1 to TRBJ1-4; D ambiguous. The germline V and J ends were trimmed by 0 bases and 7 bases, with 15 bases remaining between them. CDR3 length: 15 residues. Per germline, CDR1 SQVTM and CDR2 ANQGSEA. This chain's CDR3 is CSVEDLKAHGEKLFF. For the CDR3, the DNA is TGCAGCGTTGAAGACCTCAAGGCCCATGGTGAAAAACTGTTTTTT.

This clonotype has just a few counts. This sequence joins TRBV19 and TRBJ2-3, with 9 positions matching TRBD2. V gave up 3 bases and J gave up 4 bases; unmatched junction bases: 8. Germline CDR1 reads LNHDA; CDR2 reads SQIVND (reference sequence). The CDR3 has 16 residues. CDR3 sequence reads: CASSMASGRWADTQYF. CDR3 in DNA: TGTGCCAGTAGTATGGCCAGCGGGAGGTGGGCAGATACGCAGTATTTT.

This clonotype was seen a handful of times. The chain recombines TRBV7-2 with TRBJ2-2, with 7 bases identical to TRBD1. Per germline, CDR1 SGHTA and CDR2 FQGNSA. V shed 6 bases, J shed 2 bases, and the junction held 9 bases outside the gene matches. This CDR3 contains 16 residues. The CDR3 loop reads CASRREPGGNTGELFF. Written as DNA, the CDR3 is TGTGCCAGCAGAAGGGAGCCAGGGGGAAACACCGGGGAGCTGTTTTTT.

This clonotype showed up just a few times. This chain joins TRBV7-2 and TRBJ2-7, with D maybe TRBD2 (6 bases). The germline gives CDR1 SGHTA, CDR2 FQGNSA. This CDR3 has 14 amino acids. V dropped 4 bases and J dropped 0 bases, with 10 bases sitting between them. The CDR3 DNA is TGTGCCAGCAGCTCCCGACTAGACTCCTACGAGCAGTACTTC. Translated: CASSSRLDSYEQYF. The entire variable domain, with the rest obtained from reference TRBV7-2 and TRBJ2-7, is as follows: GAGVSQSPSNKVTEKGKDVELRCDPISGHTALYWYRQSLGQGLEFLIYFQGNSAPDKSGLPSDRFSAERTGGSVSTLTIQRTQQEDSAVYLCASSSRLDSYEQYFGPGTRLTVT.

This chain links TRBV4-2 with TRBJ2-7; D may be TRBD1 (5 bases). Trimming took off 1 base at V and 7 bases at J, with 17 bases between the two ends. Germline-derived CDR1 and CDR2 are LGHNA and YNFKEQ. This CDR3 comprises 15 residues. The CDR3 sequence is CASSQGGGNPFEQYF. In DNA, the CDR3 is TGTGCCAGCAGCCAAGGGGGCGGAAACCCCTTTGAGCAGTACTTC.

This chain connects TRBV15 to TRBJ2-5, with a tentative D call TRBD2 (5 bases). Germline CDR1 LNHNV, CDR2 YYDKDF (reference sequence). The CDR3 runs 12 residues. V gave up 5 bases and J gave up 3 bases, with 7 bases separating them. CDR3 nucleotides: TGTGCCACCAGCTTCGGGAAAGAGACCCAGTACTTC. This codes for CATSFGKETQYF.

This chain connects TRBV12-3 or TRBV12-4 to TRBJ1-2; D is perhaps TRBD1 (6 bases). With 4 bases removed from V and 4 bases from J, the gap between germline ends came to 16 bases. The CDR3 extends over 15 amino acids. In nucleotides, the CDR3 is TGTGCCAGCAGTTCGCCGGGACAACTGCTCTATGGCTACACCTTC. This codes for CASSSPGQLLYGYTF.

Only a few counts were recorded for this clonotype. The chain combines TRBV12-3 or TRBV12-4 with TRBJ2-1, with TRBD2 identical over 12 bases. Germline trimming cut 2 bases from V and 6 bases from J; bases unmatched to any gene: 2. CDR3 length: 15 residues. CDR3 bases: TGTGCCAGCAGTTTAATGACTAGCGGGAGCAATGAGCAGTTCTTC. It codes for CASSLMTSGSNEQFF.